The TCR beta chain under discussion was sequenced for a study of cytotoxic CD8 clonotypes in ibrutinib-treated CLL. CDR1 and CDR2 from the germline V gene are GTSNPN and SVGIG (reference sequence). Trimming shortened V by 3 bases and J by 0 bases, and 10 bases separated the two germline ends. The CDR3 has 14 residues. Using immunoSEQ multiplex PCR, the repertoire was profiled, and TCRdb retains in-frame clones only, with some absent. The sample lists roughly 51,000 clones, approximately 51% occurring once. The rearrangement joins TRBV30 to TRBJ2-3; D is unresolved. Specimen: PBMCs, collected after 12 months of ibrutinib treatment. The receptor comes from a human donor with chronic lymphocytic leukemia. CDR3 bases: TGTGCCTGGAGCGGTGGCGGAAGCACAGATACGCAGTATTTT. Translation: CAWSGGGSTDTQYF.